These 27 T cell receptor beta chains came from one sample sequenced in a study of blood T cells in healthy people across ages. Using a J-beta primer mix together with a sample-barcoded 5' primer, a second PCR was run for roughly 6 to 11 cycles. MiXCR was run by TCRdb on the 5' RACE reads, yielding one entry per CDR3 protein. The table shows about 1,800,000 distinct CDR3 sequences, with roughly 28% occurring only once. The material sequenced was blood. Source of these receptors: a woman aged 25 to 39 in good health.

Comments on this clonotype: This may be a read error, as it is one base from a much larger clone. This chain links TRBV9 with TRBJ2-7; 7 nucleotides align to TRBD1. V lost 0 bases and J lost 6; bases outside the gene matches: 12. The CDR3 loop spans 16 amino acids. The germline gives CDR1 SGDLS, CDR2 YYNGEE. As DNA, the CDR3 is TGTGCCAGCAGCGTAGCTACCGGGACAGACCGCTCCGAGCAGTACTTC. It codes for CASSVATGTDRSEQYF.

In its sample, this clonotype was seen a few times. V is TRBV18 and J is TRBJ2-5; a weak D match, TRBD2 (6 bases). V lost 3 bases and J lost 7, with 18 bases in between. The CDR3 runs 15 residues. The germline gives CDR1 KGHSH, CDR2 LQKENI. Written as DNA, the CDR3 is TGTGCCAGCTCACCCCGGATGAGGCAGGAGGGGACCCAGTACTTC. Residues: CASSPRMRQEGTQYF.

Concerning this clonotype itself: The junction departs from germline at one end; a sequencing error may be responsible. This chain uses TRBV19 with TRBJ1-1; maybe TRBD1 (6 bases). From germline, CDR1 is LNHDA and CDR2 SQIVND (reference sequence). This CDR3 comprises 15 residues. CDR3 sequence: CASKEARGLNTEAFF. The CDR3 DNA follows: TGTGCCAGTAAAGAGGCCAGGGGTTTGAACACTGAGGCTTTCTTT.

Comments on this clonotype: This may arise from a read error, as a much more abundant clone is one base away. The chain has TRBV7-2 and TRBJ2-7; 8 nucleotides align to TRBD2. This CDR3 contains 13 residues. Germline V gene sequence: CDR1 SGHTA, CDR2 FQGNSA. V trimming: 4 bases; J trimming: 9 bases; junction bases outside the gene matches: 8. CDR3 nucleotides: TGTGCCAGCAGCTCTATGGGGGCGGGGGGGCAGTACTTC. This translates into CASSSMGAGGQYF.

V is TRBV11-2 and J is TRBJ2-7; D is uncertain. The CDR3 extends over 14 amino acids. Trimming stripped 0 bases from V and 3 bases from J, with 9 bases between. Germline V gives CDR1 SGHAT, CDR2 FQNNGV. For the CDR3, the DNA is TGTGCCAGCAGCTTAGATTGGTGGGACTACGAGCAGTACTTC. Amino acids: CASSLDWWDYEQYF.

This CDR3 is CASSPEVAGRDTQYF. CDR3 coding DNA: TGCGCCAGCAGCCCGGAGGTAGCGGGGAGAGATACGCAGTATTTT. The rearrangement joins TRBV5-1 to TRBJ2-3; 8 bases match TRBD2. Trimming at V came to 4 bases and at J to 5 bases, leaving 9 bases not matched to a gene. This CDR3 contains 15 residues. Germline CDR1 SGHRS, CDR2 YFSETQ.

With regard to this clonotype: One end of the junction does not line up with germline, which may come from a read error. The V and J genes are TRBV4-1 and TRBJ1-4, with 9 nucleotides matching TRBD1. The V gene's germline CDR1 is MGHRA and CDR2 YSYEKL. The CDR3 has 15 amino acids. In nucleotides, the CDR3 is TGCGCCAGCAGCCAAACCGGGACAGGGAATGGAAAACTGTTTTTT. Its translation is CASSQTGTGNGKLFF.

This clonotype appeared a few times. The rearrangement links TRBV7-2 to TRBJ1-1, with TRBD1 as a possible D gene (5 bases). This CDR3 has 15 residues. With 4 bases removed from V and 3 bases from J, the gap between germline ends came to 15 bases. Germline V gives CDR1 SGHTA, CDR2 FQGNSA. The chain's CDR3 is CASSWSGFGDTEAFF. The CDR3 nucleotides read TGTGCCAGCAGCTGGTCAGGGTTTGGGGACACTGAAGCTTTCTTT.

The chain combines TRBV7-2 with TRBJ1-1; no clear D gene. Germline values: CDR1 SGHTA, CDR2 FQGNSA. The germline V and J ends were trimmed by 2 bases and 8 bases, with 9 bases remaining between them. This CDR3 region has 12 residues. For the CDR3, the DNA is TGTGCCAGCAGCTTACGGCAGCTCGAAGCTTTCTTT. Its translation: CASSLRQLEAFF.

The V and J genes are TRBV6-6 and TRBJ1-5; possible D gene TRBD1, 6 bases. Germline-derived CDR1 and CDR2 are MNHNY and SVGAGI (reference sequence). Trimming pared 6 bases from V and 6 bases from J, leaving 12 bases between. The length of the CDR3 is 13 residues. CDR3 region: CASSTQGFQPQHF. DNA for the CDR3: TGTGCCAGCAGCACACAGGGCTTTCAGCCCCAGCATTTT.

V usage is TRBV7-9 and J usage is TRBJ2-7, with 10 bases matching TRBD1. The CDR3 spans 13 residues. V shed 8 bases, J shed 2 bases, and the junction held 3 bases outside the gene matches. Germline V CDR1 and CDR2: SEHNR, FQNEAQ (reference sequence). In DNA, the CDR3 is TGTGCCAGCCAGGACAGGGGGACCTACGAGCAGTACTTC. It is translated as CASQDRGTYEQYF.

Concerning this clonotype: It is likely a read error, because the conserved phenylalanine at the end of the CDR3 is missing. J is TRBJ2-1 and V is TRBV12-3 or TRBV12-4, with 11 bases aligning to TRBD2. There are 16 residues in the CDR3. J lost 12 bases, V lost 6 bases, and 16 bases had no gene match. The CDR3 reads CASSPKRRLAGLGQFS. The CDR3 DNA is TGTGCCAGCAGCCCGAAAAGGAGACTAGCGGGATTGGGGCAGTTCTCC.

The CDR3 DNA follows: TGCAGTGCTAGCACCGCGGGACTAGTGTATGGTGAGCAGTTCTTC. Its protein is CSASTAGLVYGEQFF. This rearrangement joins TRBV20-1 to TRBJ2-1; TRBD2 aligns across 8 bases. The CDR3 is 15 residues long. After removal of 3 bases from V and 9 bases from J, the junction contained 13 bases not matched to a gene. Germline CDR1 reads DFQATT; CDR2 reads SNEGSKA (reference sequence).

This clonotype showed up just a few times. The V gene is TRBV20-1, the J gene TRBJ2-3; tentatively, D is TRBD2 (6 bases). The CDR3 runs to 14 residues. Germline-derived CDR1 and CDR2 are DFQATT and SNEGSKA (reference sequence). With 6 bases removed from V and 0 bases from J, the gap between germline ends came to 13 bases. The CDR3 DNA sequence: TGCAGTGCCCCAGCGGGTGCTAGCACAGATACGCAGTATTTT. The encoded protein is CSAPAGASTDTQYF.

CDR3 sequence (DNA): TGTGCCATCAGTCCATCAGGGGGCAATCAGCCCCAGCATTTT. This codes for CAISPSGGNQPQHF. The chain uses TRBV10-3 and TRBJ1-5; perhaps TRBD1 as D (6 bases). Per the germline V gene, CDR1 is ENHRY and CDR2 is SYGVKD. The V end lost 5 bases, the J end lost 2 bases, and 10 bases lay between the germline ends. This CDR3 is built from 14 residues.

The rearrangement uses TRBV4-3 and TRBJ1-2; D ambiguous. The CDR3 length is 16 residues. Germline CDR1 and CDR2: LGHNA and YSLEER. Trimming took 0 bases from V and 4 from J, leaving 15 bases between them. CDR3 amino acids: CASSQDHGSRSYGYTF. As DNA, the CDR3 is TGCGCCAGCAGCCAAGATCATGGGTCGAGGAGCTATGGCTACACCTTC.

Many counts were recorded for this clonotype. The chain is built from TRBV6-6 and TRBJ2-5, with 8 bases lining up with TRBD1. V dropped 2 bases and J dropped 4; count of bases not matched to a gene: 3. Germline-derived CDR1 and CDR2 are MNHNY and SVGAGI (reference sequence). The CDR3 runs 14 residues. CDR3 amino acids: CASSYPTGAETQYF. The CDR3 coding sequence is TGTGCCAGCAGTTACCCGACAGGGGCAGAGACCCAGTACTTC.

This clonotype was seen a few times. This chain uses TRBV12-3 or TRBV12-4 with TRBJ2-3; 8 nucleotides match TRBD1. The V segment lost 5 bases and the J segment 12 bases; nucleotides outside the gene matches: 7. The CDR3 runs to 12 residues. The CDR3 spells CASSPGTGSQYF. The DNA for the CDR3 is TGTGCCAGCAGTCCTGGGACAGGATCTCAGTATTTT.

The V and J genes are TRBV12-5 and TRBJ2-1; D perhaps matches TRBD2 (6 bases). The better agreement between TRBJ2-7 and the DNA end casts doubt on the J call. The germline V gene has CDR1 LGHNT and CDR2 FRNRAP. CDR3 length equals 15 residues. Here the CDR3 DNA reads TGTGCTAGTGGTTTTGGGAGGAGCTCCTACAATGAGCAGTACTTC. It yields the protein CASGFGRSSYNEQYF.

This clonotype came up a few times. J is TRBJ2-7 and V is TRBV2, with D uncertain. Per the germline V gene, CDR1 is SNHLY and CDR2 is FYNNEI. The CDR3 covers 14 residues. With 3 bases removed from V and 0 bases from J, the gap between germline ends came to 9 bases. CDR3 in amino acids: CASSDILTSYEQYF. For the CDR3, the DNA is TGTGCCAGCAGTGATATTCTAACCTCCTACGAGCAGTACTTC.

Only a few counts were recorded for this clonotype. The J gene is TRBJ2-3, the V gene TRBV27; tentative D call: TRBD2 (7 bases). Germline V gives CDR1 MNHEY, CDR2 SMNVEV (reference sequence). Deletions cut 5 bases from V and 5 bases from J, with 17 bases between. The CDR3 is 15 residues long. CDR3 DNA sequence: TGTGCCAGCAGTAACCAGGGGCGGGAGCGAGATACGCAGTATTTT. Translated, it gives CASSNQGRERDTQYF.

This clonotype was counted at least ten times. The chain joins TRBV20-1 to TRBJ2-1, with D perhaps assigned TRBD1 or TRBD2 (5 bases each). The CDR3 extends over 14 amino acids. Per germline, CDR1 DFQATT and CDR2 SNEGSKA (reference sequence). Trimming removed 6 bases from V and 5 bases from J, with 17 bases in between. The CDR3 nucleotides are TGCAGTGCCCCTCCGGGGCCATCCGACAATGAGCAGTTCTTC. It is translated as CSAPPGPSDNEQFF.

J is TRBJ2-2 and V is TRBV29-1, with TRBD2 matching 13 bases. With V trimmed by 3 bases and J by 8 bases, 3 bases remained unmatched. CDR1 and CDR2 from the germline V gene are SQVTM and ANQGSEA. There are 14 residues in the CDR3. This CDR3 is CSVEETSGRGELFF. CDR3 DNA: TGCAGCGTTGAGGAGACTAGCGGGAGGGGGGAGCTGTTTTTT.

This clonotype appeared many times. The chain is built from TRBV9 and TRBJ2-7; TRBD2 agrees at 7 bases. J gave up 2 bases and V 0 bases, and 5 bases lay outside the gene matches. This CDR3 contains 15 residues. Per the germline V gene, CDR1 is SGDLS and CDR2 is YYNGEE. Written as DNA, the CDR3 is TGTGCCAGCAGCGTAGAGGCGGGGGAAACCTACGAGCAGTACTTC. Encoded protein: CASSVEAGETYEQYF.

The chain recombines TRBV5-5 with TRBJ2-7; D may be TRBD2 (6 bases). Germline V gene sequence: CDR1 SGHKS, CDR2 YYEKEE (reference sequence). Trimming cost V 0 bases and J 4 bases, with 14 bases left between them. The CDR3 extends over 15 amino acids. The CDR3, as DNA: TGTGCCAGCAGCTTGGCCCCGGGGGAATTTTACGAGCAGTACTTC. Its translation: CASSLAPGEFYEQYF.

The sample holds a few counts of this clonotype. The chain uses TRBV14 and TRBJ1-3; D unclear. Germline CDR1 SGHDN, CDR2 FVKESK. V was pared by 4 bases and J by 4 bases, with 11 bases between. The CDR3 totals 14 residues. The CDR3 sequence is CASSPDLTGNTIYF. CDR3 in DNA: TGTGCCAGCAGCCCGGACTTGACCGGAAACACCATATATTTT.

CDR3 nucleotide sequence: TGTGCCAGCAGGGCCGGGACTAGCGGAGATATGGATGAGCAGTTCTTC. Protein sequence: CASRAGTSGDMDEQFF. The chain joins TRBV12-3 or TRBV12-4 to TRBJ2-1, with 11 bases matching TRBD2. Trimming at V came to 6 bases and at J to 8 bases, leaving 12 bases not matched to a gene. The CDR3 is made up of 16 amino acids.